This T cell receptor beta chain is drawn from a study of T cell changes during pregnancy in multiple sclerosis. Profiled with immunoSEQ multiplex PCR; TCRdb holds only in-frame clones, not every one. This sample carries about 20,000 clones, roughly nine tenths of them seen once, and the ten largest clones take approximately 0.68%. Germline lookup yields CDR1 SGHNT and CDR2 YYREEE (reference sequence). The V gene end was trimmed by 2 bases and the J gene end by 3 bases; junction bases not matched to a gene: 7. The CDR3 extends over 16 amino acids. The sequences come from CD4+ T cells from peripheral blood mononuclear cells, collected after pregnancy. The sequence derives from a female donor in good health, enrolled as a control in a pregnancy study. This chain joins TRBV5-4 and TRBJ2-1, with TRBD2 matching 8 bases. This CDR3 reads CASSFGTGRVYNEQFF. CDR3 nucleotide sequence: TGTGCCAGCAGCTTCGGGACCGGGAGGGTCTACAATGAGCAGTTCTTC.